The rows below give T cell receptor beta chains drawn from one sample of a study of shared clonotypes between healthy human individuals. Data came from immunoSEQ multiplex PCR; TCRdb stores just in-frame clones and leaves some out. The top ten clones hold roughly 0.15% of a sample with about 2.4 million clones, approximately 90% of them seen once. The specimen sequenced was naive CD4+ T cells sorted from blood. All receptors derive from a young man in good health. Both conserved end residues are part of each CDR3. A D gene is named only where the DNA matches it firmly. Expanded clones are given a class, and other clones once, few, many or no size at all.

TGTGCCAGCAGCCAAGAGGAACGGGACGGGAGGGAGCAGTACTTC CASSQEERDGREQYF TRBV4-2 . TRBJ2-7 TRBD2
TGTGCCAGCTCACCAAGTATCGGACAGATCACCTACGAGCAGTACTTC CASSPSIGQITYEQYF TRBV18 . TRBJ2-7 .
TGTGCCTGGAGTGTTCTAGCAGGCCTGGGAGATACGCAGTATTTT CAWSVLAGLGDTQYF TRBV30 . TRBJ2-3 .
TGTGCCAGCAGCTTAGGATGGAAGGAGACCCAGTACTTC CASSLGWKETQYF TRBV7-6 once TRBJ2-5 .
TGTGCCAGCAGTTCAACAGGGGGCTTAAACTATGGCTACACCTTC CASSSTGGLNYGYTF TRBV27 . TRBJ1-2 TRBD1
TGTGCCAGCACCTGGGGACAGTCCTACGAGCAGTACTTC CASTWGQSYEQYF TRBV28 . TRBJ2-7 TRBD1
TGTGCCAGCAGGATGGGGGGGCCTGTAGTTGACACTGAAGCTTTCTTT CASRMGGPVVDTEAFF TRBV2 once TRBJ1-1 .
TGCGCCAGCAGTCAATCCAGGGGCGGACCTAATTCACCCCTCCACTTT CASSQSRGGPNSPLHF TRBV23-1 . TRBJ1-6 .
TGCGCCAGCAGCTTTGACTCTGGGGCCAACGTCCTGACTTTC CASSFDSGANVLTF TRBV5-1 . TRBJ2-6 .
TGTGCCATCAGTGCAGGGCAGAACTATGGCTACACCTTC CAISAGQNYGYTF TRBV10-3 . TRBJ1-2 .
TGCGCCAGCAGCCAAGAGGTGACTAGCGGATACAATGAGCAGTTCTTC CASSQEVTSGYNEQFF TRBV4-3 . TRBJ2-1 TRBD2
TGTGCCAGCAGCCAAGAGGGTTGGGGAAGGACAAACACTGAAGCTTTCTTT CASSQEGWGRTNTEAFF TRBV4-2 . TRBJ1-1 .
TGTGCCAGCTCACCACCAGTCGGCCAAGAGACCCAGTACTTC CASSPPVGQETQYF TRBV18 . TRBJ2-5 .
TGTGCCAGCAGCGGCAACGTGGGGGGGGCTAACTCCTATAATTCACCCCTCCACTTT CASSGNVGGANSYNSPLHF TRBV7-8 . TRBJ1-6 .
TGTGCCAGTAAACAGGGCGACTATGGCTACACCTTC CASKQGDYGYTF TRBV27 . TRBJ1-2 .
TGCGCCAGCAGCCCAAGACAGGGCGATTCACCCCTCCACTTT CASSPRQGDSPLHF TRBV5-1 few TRBJ1-6 TRBD1
TGTGCCAGCAGCTTAGAAATTGGTGAAGCTTTCTTT CASSLEIGEAFF TRBV7-9 . TRBJ1-1 .